These 7 T cell receptor beta chains were all obtained from the same sample, sequenced in a study of neoadjuvant anti-PD-1 for oral cavity cancer. Documented time point: after neoadjuvant nivolumab, at surgical resection. Assay used: immunoSEQ multiplex PCR; TCRdb lists only in-frame clones, some missing. The data show some 70,000 clones, approximately 81% seen once. The specimen was PBMCs, collected after nivolumab (anti-PD-1) treatment. These receptors were taken from a person between 35 and 79 years old with oral cavity squamous cell carcinoma.

This clone is classed as medium-sized. The rearrangement links TRBV4-1 to TRBJ1-5, with 9 nucleotides matching TRBD1. Trimming removed 3 bases from V and 7 bases from J; junction bases left unmatched: 4. Germline CDR1 and CDR2: MGHRA and YSYEKL. CDR3 size: 14 residues. CDR3 protein: CASSQWDREQPQHF. The CDR3 coding sequence is TGCGCCAGCAGCCAGTGGGACAGGGAACAGCCCCAGCATTTT.

In DNA, the CDR3 is TGTGCCAGTAATCTTGCGAGGTCCCGAGGCACCGGGGAGCTGTTTTTT. It is translated as CASNLARSRGTGELFF. The genes are TRBV19 and TRBJ2-2, with unresolved D. This CDR3 spans 16 amino acids. V shed 7 bases and J shed 4 bases, with 19 bases lying between them. Germline loops: CDR1 LNHDA, CDR2 SQIVND (reference sequence). The whole variable domain, filled in from reference TRBV19 and TRBJ2-2, reads DGGITQSPKYLFRKEGQNVTLSCEQNLNHDAMYWYRQDPGQGLRLIYYSQIVNDFQKGDIAEGYSVSREKKESFPLTVTSAQKNPTAFYLCASNLARSRGTGELFFGEGSRLTVL.

This chain uses TRBV18 with TRBJ2-7; 9 bases agree with TRBD1. V was pared by 0 bases and J by 6 bases, with 9 bases of the junction left unmatched. The germline V gene has CDR1 KGHSH and CDR2 LQKENI. The CDR3 covers 16 residues. CDR3 nucleotide sequence: TGTGCCAGCTCACCACCACCCCCCCGACAGGGGGTCGAGCAGTACTTC. Translation gives CASSPPPPRQGVEQYF.

The chain combines TRBV28 with TRBJ1-1; a possible D gene is TRBD1 (5 bases). CDR1 MDHEN and CDR2 SYDVKM come from the germline V gene. The CDR3 has 15 residues. V lost 7 bases and J lost 0, with 15 bases in between. The CDR3: CASTVGGILNTEAFF. In DNA, the CDR3 is TGTGCCAGCACTGTCGGGGGGATTTTGAACACTGAAGCTTTCTTT.

The rearrangement joins TRBV13 to TRBJ1-5; TRBD1 matches at 7 bases. V shed 4 bases, J shed 4 bases, and the junction held 4 bases outside the gene matches. The CDR3 sequence is 14 residues long. Per germline, CDR1 PRHDT and CDR2 FYEKMQ (reference sequence). CDR3 sequence (DNA): TGTGCCAGCAGCTCGGGACAGACTAATCAGCCCCAGCATTTT. It codes for CASSSGQTNQPQHF.

This chain uses TRBV15 with TRBJ1-2; D unclear. Trimming took 0 bases from V and 4 from J, leaving 9 bases between them. CDR3 length equals 14 residues. From germline, CDR1 is LNHNV and CDR2 YYDKDF (reference sequence). CDR3 residues: CATSRDRVSYGYTF. As DNA, the CDR3 is TGTGCCACCAGCAGAGATCGGGTGAGCTATGGCTACACCTTC. Full variable domain (outside the CDR3, taken from reference TRBV15 and TRBJ1-2): DAMVIQNPRYQVTQFGKPVTLSCSQTLNHNVMYWYQQKSSQAPKLLFHYYDKDFNNEADTPDNFQSRRPNTSFCFLDIRSPGLGDTAMYLCATSRDRVSYGYTFGSGTRLTVV.

The chain has TRBV11-2 and TRBJ1-1, with D perhaps matching TRBD1 (5 bases). Trimming took off 1 base at V and 4 bases at J, with 10 bases between the two ends. Germline V gene data show CDR1 as SGHAT and CDR2 as FQNNGV. The CDR3 is made up of 14 amino acids. CDR3 sequence: CASSLVGQGTEAFF. In nucleotides, the CDR3 is TGTGCCAGCAGCTTAGTAGGTCAGGGCACTGAAGCTTTCTTT.